This TCR beta chain emerged from a study of a mutant IDH1 vaccine in newly diagnosed glioma (dated by TCRdb to the early 2020s). Background on the whole study: Patients were given eight vaccinations, in weeks 1, 3, 5, 7, 11, 15, 19 and 23, which matched visits V03 through V10. Peripheral blood samples were drawn at six visits, namely V03 (baseline), V05, V07, V10, V12 and V13. Of the approximately 30 treated patients, 62.5% were male and approximately 40% were female, and a mean age of roughly 41 years was recorded. Vaccination began 4-6 weeks after radiotherapy alone, or alongside temozolomide cycles in the chemotherapy-containing groups. Longitudinal TCRB deep sequencing was done for 25 to 30 treated patients, wherever samples were available for exploratory analyses. Prior to enrollment, patients had been given standard therapy consisting of radiotherapy alone, temozolomide alone, or radiochemotherapy with temozolomide, with the combination given to most patients.

The label giving this sample's time point can be read as: week 11, during vaccination. Each vaccine dose, consisting of 300 ug of a 20-mer mutant IDH1 peptide in Montanide, was administered subcutaneously with topical imiquimod. All donors had newly diagnosed IDH1-mutant astrocytomas of WHO grade 3 or 4 that showed loss of nuclear ATRX. The samples were drawn from NOA16, a multicentre, single-arm, open-label phase I trial in Germany that tested a mutant IDH1 peptide vaccine in humans for the first time. The DNeasy Blood and Tissue Kit was used to extract genomic DNA from EDTA blood for TCRB sequencing. The library was generated by the immunoSEQ multiplex PCR assay. Rearranged TCR beta chain sequences were amplified using the hsTCRB Kit according to the manufacturer's protocol. Sequencing of TCRB libraries was carried out on an Illumina MiSeq. The paper's processing steps were these. The kit vendor's proprietary platform handled demultiplexing, trimming and gene mapping. The source is immuneACCESS, and TCRdb retained only in-frame sequences with V and J called. Part of the clones is not carried over; for the studies checked, unresolved V genes explain less than half of this, and the remainder is unexplained. From that table come the V and J calls and clone size; the DNA was used to work out D and trimming. Across this sample there are some 130,000 clones, with just under 80% seen only once. About 5.5% of the sample comes from the top ten.

The CDR3 holds 13 amino acids from the cysteine to the phenylalanine. CDR3 DNA only is kept here, 39 bases in frame from base 1. CDR1 and CDR2 (SGHTS, YDEGEE) derive from the germline V gene. Study-wide findings and limitations: PBMC samples for TCRB deep sequencing were selected based on availability. Across multiple MHC alleles, vaccine-induced immune responses were seen in 90% to 95% of patients. Pseudoprogression appeared unrelated to alterations in the top peripheral T cell clonotypes detected by TCRB sequencing. According to the authors, sample limitations meant that analyses of patient blood samples could not be reproduced.

A note on this clone: The antigen it binds to is not known. Per-base qualities were not stored, and no clone one base away is much larger.

The rearranged segments are TRBV5-8 and TRBJ2-5; the D region may be TRBD1 or TRBD2, each matching 5 bases equally. The DNA end is more similar to TRBJ2-7, so the J call may be wrong. The material was PBMCs, obtained from a glioma patient whose treatment included an IDH1 peptide vaccine. The receptor comes from a man in his forties with glioma. The sequenced DNA is TGTGCCAGCAGCTTCGGGGACGGGTACGAGCAGTACTTC. Protein translation: CASSFGDGYEQYF.